The 6 T cell receptor beta chains below all came from one sample that was sequenced in a study of cytomegalovirus exposure and HLA in healthy donors. The study ran its PCR with 60 Vbeta and 13 Jbeta primers. This table comes from immunoSEQ multiplex PCR, and its TCRdb copy is limited to in-frame clones, with some not included. The sample contains about 180,000 clones, under 80% of which appear only once. The sequencing input was PBMCs. The receptors were sampled from a human donor in good health.

The rearrangement joins TRBV18 to TRBJ1-2; 7 bases agree with TRBD1. Germline V gene sequence: CDR1 KGHSH, CDR2 LQKENI. The V gene end was trimmed by 4 bases and the J gene end by 1 base; junction bases not matched to a gene: 3. The CDR3 is 14 residues long. CDR3 residues: CASSRGQNNYGYTF. The CDR3 nucleotides read TGTGCCAGCTCACGGGGACAGAATAACTATGGCTACACCTTC.

The table lists this clone with a count of one. The chain carries TRBV7-3 and TRBJ2-1; 9 nucleotides agree with TRBD1. CDR1 is SGHTA and CDR2 is FQGTGA in the germline V gene. This CDR3 has 14 residues. After removal of 5 bases from V and 13 bases from J, the junction contained 12 bases not matched to a gene. The CDR3 DNA is TGTGCCAGCAGCCCCCGGACAGGGGAAGGGCGACAGTTCTTC. Encoded protein: CASSPRTGEGRQFF.

This rearrangement joins TRBV27 to TRBJ2-1, with TRBD2 matching 10 bases. The germline V gene has CDR1 MNHEY and CDR2 SMNVEV (reference sequence). This CDR3 comprises 14 residues. Unmatched junction bases numbered 5, after V lost 8 bases and J lost 4 bases. This CDR3 is CASGVLAGYNEQFF. The CDR3 bases are TGTGCCAGCGGAGTACTAGCGGGGTACAATGAGCAGTTCTTC.

V gene TRBV30 combines with J gene TRBJ1-4, with a weak D call TRBD1 (5 bases). CDR1 and CDR2 (germline): GTSNPN, SVGIG (reference sequence). Deletions cut 3 bases from V and 4 bases from J, with 12 bases between. This CDR3 is built from 14 residues. The CDR3 bases are TGTGCCTGGAGCCTTGGGGCACTTAATGAAAAACTGTTTTTT. The encoded protein is CAWSLGALNEKLFF.

V is TRBV27 and J is TRBJ2-5, with D possibly matching TRBD2 (6 bases). Germline assignment: CDR1 MNHEY and CDR2 SMNVEV (reference sequence). Trimming took 6 bases from V and 2 from J, leaving 16 bases between them. This CDR3 has 15 amino acids. CDR3 amino acids: CASRRTGLTQETQYF. The DNA for the CDR3 is TGTGCCAGCAGGCGCACGGGACTTACACAAGAGACCCAGTACTTC.

The chain recombines TRBV9 with TRBJ2-5; a weak D match, TRBD1 (6 bases). The CDR3 extends over 14 amino acids. V was cut by 1 base and J by 9 bases, with 16 bases left in between. Germline loops: CDR1 SGDLS, CDR2 YYNGEE. The CDR3 sequence is CASSVIVTQGSQYF. The CDR3 DNA is TGTGCCAGCAGCGTAATAGTTACGCAGGGGTCCCAGTACTTC.